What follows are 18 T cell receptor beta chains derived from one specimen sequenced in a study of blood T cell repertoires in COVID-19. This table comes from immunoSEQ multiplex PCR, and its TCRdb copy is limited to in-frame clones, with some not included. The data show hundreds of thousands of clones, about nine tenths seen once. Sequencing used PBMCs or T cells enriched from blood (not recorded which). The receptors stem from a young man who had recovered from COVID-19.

As DNA, the CDR3 is TGTGCCAGCAGCGAATCTCAGGGTCGCAATCAGCCCCAGCATTTT. Protein product: CASSESQGRNQPQHF. V usage is TRBV7-6 and J usage is TRBJ1-5; D is possibly TRBD1 (5 bases). The germline V gene has CDR1 SGHVS and CDR2 FNYEAQ. V shed 5 bases and J shed 2 bases, with 13 bases lying between them. The CDR3 totals 15 residues.

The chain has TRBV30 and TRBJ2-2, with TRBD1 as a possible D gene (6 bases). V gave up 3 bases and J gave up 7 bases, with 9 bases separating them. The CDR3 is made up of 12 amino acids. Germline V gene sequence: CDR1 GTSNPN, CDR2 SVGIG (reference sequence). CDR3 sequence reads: CAWRVRGGELFF. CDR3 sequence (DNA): TGTGCCTGGAGGGTCAGGGGCGGGGAGCTGTTTTTT.

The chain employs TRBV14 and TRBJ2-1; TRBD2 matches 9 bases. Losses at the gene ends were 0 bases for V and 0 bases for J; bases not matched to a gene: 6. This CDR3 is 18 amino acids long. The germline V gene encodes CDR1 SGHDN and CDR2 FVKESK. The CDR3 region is CASSQDWAGGSSYNEQFF. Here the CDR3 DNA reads TGTGCCAGCAGCCAAGATTGGGCGGGGGGGAGCTCCTACAATGAGCAGTTCTTC.

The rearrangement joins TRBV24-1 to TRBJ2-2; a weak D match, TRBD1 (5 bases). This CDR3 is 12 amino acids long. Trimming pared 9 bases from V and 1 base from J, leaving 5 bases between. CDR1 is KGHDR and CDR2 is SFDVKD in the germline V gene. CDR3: CATQGNTGELFF. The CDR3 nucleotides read TGTGCCACCCAGGGGAACACCGGGGAGCTGTTTTTT.

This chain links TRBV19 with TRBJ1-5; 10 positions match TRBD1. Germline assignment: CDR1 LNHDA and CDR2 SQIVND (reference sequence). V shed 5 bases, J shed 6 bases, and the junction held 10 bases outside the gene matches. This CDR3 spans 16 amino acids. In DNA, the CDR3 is TGTGCCAGTAGTTGGGCGACAGGGGGCAACGGTCAGCCCCAGCATTTT. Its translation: CASSWATGGNGQPQHF.

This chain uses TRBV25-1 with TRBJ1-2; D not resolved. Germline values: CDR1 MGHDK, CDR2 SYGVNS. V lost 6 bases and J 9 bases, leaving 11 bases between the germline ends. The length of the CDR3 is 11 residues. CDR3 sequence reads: CASRRGDSYTF. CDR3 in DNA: TGTGCCAGCAGACGCGGGGATAGCTACACCTTC.

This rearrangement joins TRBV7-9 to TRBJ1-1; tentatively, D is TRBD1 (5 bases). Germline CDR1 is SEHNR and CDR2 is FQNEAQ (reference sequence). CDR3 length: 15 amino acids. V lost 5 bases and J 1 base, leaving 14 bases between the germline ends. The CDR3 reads CASSRRGLTNTEAFF. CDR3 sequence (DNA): TGTGCCAGCAGCCGGCGGGGACTGACGAACACTGAAGCTTTCTTT.

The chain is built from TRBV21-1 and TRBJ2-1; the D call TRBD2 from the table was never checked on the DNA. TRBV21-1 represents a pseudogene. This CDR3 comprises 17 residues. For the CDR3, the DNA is TGTGCCAGCATTTTTCGGGGGGAGGCAGGGCCCTACAATGAGCAGTTCTTC. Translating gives CASIFRGEAGPYNEQFF.

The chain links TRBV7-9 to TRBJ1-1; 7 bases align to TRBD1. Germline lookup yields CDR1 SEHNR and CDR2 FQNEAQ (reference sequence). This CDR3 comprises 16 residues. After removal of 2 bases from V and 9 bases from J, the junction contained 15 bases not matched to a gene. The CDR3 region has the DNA TGTGCCAGCAGCTTACCTGGGACAGCTACAGGGCACCAAGCTTTCTTT. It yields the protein CASSLPGTATGHQAFF.

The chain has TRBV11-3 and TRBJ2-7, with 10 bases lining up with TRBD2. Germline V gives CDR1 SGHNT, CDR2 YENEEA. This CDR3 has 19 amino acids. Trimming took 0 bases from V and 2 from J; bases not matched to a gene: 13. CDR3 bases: TGTGCCAGCAGCTTAGATCTCCGGCTAGCGGGAGCGGGGGCCTACGAGCAGTACTTC. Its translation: CASSLDLRLAGAGAYEQYF.

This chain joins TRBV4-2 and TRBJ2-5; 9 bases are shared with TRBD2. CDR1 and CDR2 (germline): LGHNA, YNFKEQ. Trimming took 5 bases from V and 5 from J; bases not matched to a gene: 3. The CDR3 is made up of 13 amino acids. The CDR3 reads CASSAGGHETQYF. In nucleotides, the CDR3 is TGTGCCAGCAGCGCGGGGGGGCATGAGACCCAGTACTTC.

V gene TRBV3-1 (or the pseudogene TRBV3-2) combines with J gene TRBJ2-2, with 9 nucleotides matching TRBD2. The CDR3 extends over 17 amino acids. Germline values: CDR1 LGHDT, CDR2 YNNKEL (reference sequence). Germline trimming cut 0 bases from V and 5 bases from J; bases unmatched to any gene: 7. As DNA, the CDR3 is TGTGCCAGCAGCCAAGACAAAAGACTAGCGGTAACCGGGGAGCTGTTTTTT. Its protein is CASSQDKRLAVTGELFF.

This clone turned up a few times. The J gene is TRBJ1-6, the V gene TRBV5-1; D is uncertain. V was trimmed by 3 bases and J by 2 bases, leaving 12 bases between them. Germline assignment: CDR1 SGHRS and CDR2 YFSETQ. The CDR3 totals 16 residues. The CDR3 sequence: CASSSGGVAYNSPLHF. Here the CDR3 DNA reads TGCGCCAGCAGCTCCGGCGGGGTTGCCTATAATTCACCCCTCCACTTT. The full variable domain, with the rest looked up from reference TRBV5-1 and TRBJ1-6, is KAGVTQTPRYLIKTRGQQVTLSCSPISGHRSVSWYQQTPGQGLQFLFEYFSETQRNKGNFPGRFSGRQFSNSRSEMNVSTLELGDSALYLCASSSGGVAYNSPLHFGNGTRLTVT.

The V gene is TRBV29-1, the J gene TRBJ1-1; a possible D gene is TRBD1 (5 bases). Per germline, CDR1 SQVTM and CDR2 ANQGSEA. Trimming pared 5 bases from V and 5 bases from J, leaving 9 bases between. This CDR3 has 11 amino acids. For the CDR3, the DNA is TGCAGCGTTTGGGGGGGAACTGAAGCTTTCTTT. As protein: CSVWGGTEAFF.

This CDR3 is CASSFARVSNQPQHF. The CDR3, as DNA: TGTGCCAGCAGTTTTGCCAGGGTTAGCAATCAGCCCCAGCATTTT. The chain recombines TRBV28 with TRBJ1-5; D possibly corresponds to TRBD1 (5 bases). The CDR3 is 15 residues long. Deletions cut 3 bases from V and 0 bases from J, with 9 bases between. The germline V gene encodes CDR1 MDHEN and CDR2 SYDVKM.

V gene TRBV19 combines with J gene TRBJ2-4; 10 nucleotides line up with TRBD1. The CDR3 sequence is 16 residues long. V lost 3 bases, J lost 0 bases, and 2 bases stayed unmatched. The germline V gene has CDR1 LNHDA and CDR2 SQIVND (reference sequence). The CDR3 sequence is CASSMGQGLAKNIQYF. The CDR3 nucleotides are TGTGCCAGTAGTATGGGACAGGGGTTAGCCAAAAACATTCAGTACTTC.

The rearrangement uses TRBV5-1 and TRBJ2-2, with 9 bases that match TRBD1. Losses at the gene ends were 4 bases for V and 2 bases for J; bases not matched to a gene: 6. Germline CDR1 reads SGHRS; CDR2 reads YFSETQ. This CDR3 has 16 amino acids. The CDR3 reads CASSPMDRGNTGELFF. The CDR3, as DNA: TGCGCCAGCAGCCCGATGGACAGGGGTAACACCGGGGAGCTGTTTTTT. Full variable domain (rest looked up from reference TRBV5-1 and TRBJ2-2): KAGVTQTPRYLIKTRGQQVTLSCSPISGHRSVSWYQQTPGQGLQFLFEYFSETQRNKGNFPGRFSGRQFSNSRSEMNVSTLELGDSALYLCASSPMDRGNTGELFFGEGSRLTVL.

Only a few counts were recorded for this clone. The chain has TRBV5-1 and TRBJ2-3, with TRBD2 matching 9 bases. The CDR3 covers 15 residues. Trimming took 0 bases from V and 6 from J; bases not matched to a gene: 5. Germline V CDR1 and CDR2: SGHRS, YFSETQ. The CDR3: CASSLGVAGVDTQYF. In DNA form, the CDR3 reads TGCGCCAGCAGCTTGGGTGTAGCGGGGGTGGATACGCAGTATTTT.